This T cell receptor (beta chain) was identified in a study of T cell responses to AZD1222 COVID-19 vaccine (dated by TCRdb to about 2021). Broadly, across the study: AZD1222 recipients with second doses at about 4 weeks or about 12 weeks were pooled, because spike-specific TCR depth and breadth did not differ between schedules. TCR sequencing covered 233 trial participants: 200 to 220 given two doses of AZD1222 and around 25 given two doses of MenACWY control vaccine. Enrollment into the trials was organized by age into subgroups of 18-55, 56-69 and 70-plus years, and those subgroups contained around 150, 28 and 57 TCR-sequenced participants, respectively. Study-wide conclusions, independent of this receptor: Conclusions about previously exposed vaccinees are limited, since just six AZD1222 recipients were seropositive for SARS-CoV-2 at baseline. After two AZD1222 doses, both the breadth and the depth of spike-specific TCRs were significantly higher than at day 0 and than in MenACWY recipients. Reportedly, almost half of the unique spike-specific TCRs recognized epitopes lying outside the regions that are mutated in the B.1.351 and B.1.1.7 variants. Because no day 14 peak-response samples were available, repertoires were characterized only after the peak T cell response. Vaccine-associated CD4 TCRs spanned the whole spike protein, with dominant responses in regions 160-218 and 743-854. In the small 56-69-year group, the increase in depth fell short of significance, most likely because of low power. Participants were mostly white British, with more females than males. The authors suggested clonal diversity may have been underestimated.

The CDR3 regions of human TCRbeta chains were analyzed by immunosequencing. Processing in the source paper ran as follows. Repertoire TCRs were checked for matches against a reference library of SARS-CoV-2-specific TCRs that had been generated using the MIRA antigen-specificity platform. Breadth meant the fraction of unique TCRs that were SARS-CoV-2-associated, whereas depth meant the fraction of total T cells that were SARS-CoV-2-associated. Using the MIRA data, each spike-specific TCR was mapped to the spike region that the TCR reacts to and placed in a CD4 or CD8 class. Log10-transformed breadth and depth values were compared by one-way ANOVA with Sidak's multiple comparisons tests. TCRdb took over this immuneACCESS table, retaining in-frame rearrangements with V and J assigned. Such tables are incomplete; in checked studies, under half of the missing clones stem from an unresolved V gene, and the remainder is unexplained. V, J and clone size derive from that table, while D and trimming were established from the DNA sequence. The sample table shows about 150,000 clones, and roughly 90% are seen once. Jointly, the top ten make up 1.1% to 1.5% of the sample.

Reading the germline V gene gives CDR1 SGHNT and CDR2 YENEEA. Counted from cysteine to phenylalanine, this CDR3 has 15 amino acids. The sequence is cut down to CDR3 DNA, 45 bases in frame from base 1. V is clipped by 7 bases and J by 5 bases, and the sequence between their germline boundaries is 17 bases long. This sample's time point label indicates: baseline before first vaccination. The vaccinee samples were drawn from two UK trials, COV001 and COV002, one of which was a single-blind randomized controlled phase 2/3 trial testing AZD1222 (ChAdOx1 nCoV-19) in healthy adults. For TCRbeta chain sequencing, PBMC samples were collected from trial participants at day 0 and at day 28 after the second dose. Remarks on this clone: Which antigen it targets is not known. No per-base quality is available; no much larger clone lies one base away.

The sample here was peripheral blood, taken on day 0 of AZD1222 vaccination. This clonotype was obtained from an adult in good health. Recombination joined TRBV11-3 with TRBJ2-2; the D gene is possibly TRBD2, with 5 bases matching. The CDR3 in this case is CASTFRSSGTGELFF. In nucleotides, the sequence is TGTGCCAGCACCTTCCGAAGTTCGGGAACCGGGGAGCTGTTTTTT.